The rows below give T cell receptor beta chains drawn from one sample of a study of T-cell memory formation after mild COVID-19. TCRdb processed the 5' RACE reads anew with MiXCR; each CDR3 protein has one entry. The table lists roughly 200,000 distinct CDR3 sequences, roughly 17% of them singletons, with about 2% in the top ten. Sequencing was done on a sample of PBMCs or a T cell subset sorted from them (not recorded which). The source of these receptors is an adult woman who had mild COVID-19 (a few samples of this study predate the infection). Cell type and time point are not known. CDR3s include the opening cysteine and the closing phenylalanine or tryptophan. Each record gives: D gene, J gene, clone size, V gene, CDR3 protein, CDR3 DNA. D genes are given only for firm matches. Size is stated for part of the rows, as once, few or many counts, or as a class when the clone is expanded.

d_call: TRBD2; j_call: TRBJ2-7; clone_size: -; v_call: TRBV9; cdr3_aa: CASSVGLAGGIYEQYF; cdr3_nt: TGTGCCAGCAGCGTAGGGCTAGCGGGAGGGATCTACGAGCAGTACTTC
d_call: -; j_call: TRBJ1-5; clone_size: -; v_call: TRBV12-3/TRBV12-4; cdr3_aa: CASSRGLSNQPQHF; cdr3_nt: TGTGCCAGCAGTCGAGGGCTCAGCAATCAGCCCCAGCATTTT
d_call: TRBD1; j_call: TRBJ1-6; clone_size: few; v_call: TRBV4-2; cdr3_aa: CATRQDRQGNSPLHF; cdr3_nt: TGTGCCACTAGGCAGGATAGACAGGGGAATTCACCCCTCCACTTT
d_call: -; j_call: TRBJ2-7; clone_size: -; v_call: TRBV7-8; cdr3_aa: CASSLDQVPTYEQYF; cdr3_nt: TGTGCCAGCAGCTTAGACCAAGTCCCTACCTACGAGCAGTACTTC
d_call: TRBD2; j_call: TRBJ2-1; clone_size: once; v_call: TRBV6-2/TRBV6-3; cdr3_aa: CASSPTSGWSVGNEQFF; cdr3_nt: TGTGCCAGCAGTCCGACTAGCGGGTGGTCGGTCGGGAATGAGCAGTTCTTC
d_call: -; j_call: TRBJ1-5; clone_size: -; v_call: TRBV18; cdr3_aa: CASSRAGGGAQPQHF; cdr3_nt: TGTGCCAGCTCTCGGGCCGGAGGGGGTGCTCAGCCCCAGCATTTT
d_call: TRBD1; j_call: TRBJ2-5; clone_size: -; v_call: TRBV5-4; cdr3_aa: CASSSTGGVETQYF; cdr3_nt: TGTGCCAGCAGCTCTACAGGGGGCGTGGAGACCCAGTACTTC
d_call: TRBD2; j_call: TRBJ2-1; clone_size: few; v_call: TRBV6-6; cdr3_aa: CASSPWLAGGRGEQFF; cdr3_nt: TGTGCCAGCAGTCCCTGGCTAGCGGGGGGCCGTGGTGAGCAGTTCTTC
d_call: -; j_call: TRBJ2-7; clone_size: few; v_call: TRBV5-6; cdr3_aa: CASSLPQDRQYF; cdr3_nt: TGTGCCAGCAGCTTGCCTCAGGATAGGCAGTACTTC
d_call: TRBD1; j_call: TRBJ1-1; clone_size: -; v_call: TRBV12-3/TRBV12-4; cdr3_aa: CASSPNRGNTEAFF; cdr3_nt: TGTGCCAGCAGTCCGAACAGGGGGAACACTGAAGCTTTCTTT
d_call: -; j_call: TRBJ2-1; clone_size: -; v_call: TRBV21-1; cdr3_aa: CASSKVSSGPTWFF; cdr3_nt: TGTGCCAGCAGCAAAGTGTCTAGCGGCCCCACTTGGTTCTTC
d_call: -; j_call: TRBJ2-7; clone_size: -; v_call: TRBV7-2; cdr3_aa: CASSQDSPGSNEQYF; cdr3_nt: TGTGCCAGCAGCCAGGACTCTCCAGGGTCCAACGAGCAGTACTTC
d_call: TRBD1; j_call: TRBJ1-5; clone_size: few; v_call: TRBV7-2; cdr3_aa: CASSAVGTGGQPQHF; cdr3_nt: TGTGCCAGCAGCGCTGTCGGGACAGGGGGTCAGCCCCAGCATTTT
d_call: -; j_call: TRBJ1-2; clone_size: -; v_call: TRBV3-1; cdr3_aa: CASSQEQGNHGYTF; cdr3_nt: TGTGCCAGCAGCCAAGAACAGGGTAATCATGGCTACACCTTC
d_call: -; j_call: TRBJ2-1; clone_size: few; v_call: TRBV12-3/TRBV12-4; cdr3_aa: CASSFGWEERNEQFF; cdr3_nt: TGTGCCAGCAGTTTCGGGTGGGAGGAGCGGAATGAGCAGTTCTTC
d_call: -; j_call: TRBJ1-1; clone_size: few; v_call: TRBV29-1; cdr3_aa: CSVSRGPGTEAFF; cdr3_nt: TGCAGCGTTAGTCGAGGGCCCGGCACTGAAGCTTTCTTT
d_call: TRBD2; j_call: TRBJ2-3; clone_size: few; v_call: TRBV7-3; cdr3_aa: CASSSLAGISTDTQYF; cdr3_nt: TGTGCCAGCAGCTCCTTAGCGGGGATAAGCACAGATACGCAGTATTTT
d_call: -; j_call: TRBJ1-1; clone_size: -; v_call: TRBV7-2; cdr3_aa: CASSLDLGGTEAFF; cdr3_nt: TGTGCCAGCAGCTTAGATCTAGGGGGCACTGAAGCTTTCTTT
d_call: -; j_call: TRBJ2-2; clone_size: many; v_call: TRBV10-3; cdr3_aa: CATTGAGELFF; cdr3_nt: TGTGCCACTACCGGCGCCGGGGAGCTGTTTTTT
d_call: TRBD1; j_call: TRBJ1-5; clone_size: few; v_call: TRBV6-2/TRBV6-3; cdr3_aa: CASSSGQSNQPQHF; cdr3_nt: TGTGCCAGCAGCTCGGGACAGTCCAATCAGCCCCAGCATTTT
d_call: -; j_call: TRBJ2-3; clone_size: few; v_call: TRBV3-1; cdr3_aa: CASSPFSGGLTDTQYF; cdr3_nt: TGTGCCAGCAGCCCATTCTCCGGGGGGCTCACAGATACGCAGTATTTT
d_call: TRBD1; j_call: TRBJ1-5; clone_size: -; v_call: TRBV24-1; cdr3_aa: CATSDPTGGPNQPQHF; cdr3_nt: TGTGCCACCAGTGACCCCACAGGGGGCCCCAATCAGCCCCAGCATTTT
d_call: TRBD1; j_call: TRBJ1-3; clone_size: few; v_call: TRBV7-2; cdr3_aa: CASSRTGLSGNTIYF; cdr3_nt: TGTGCCAGCAGTCGGACAGGGCTCTCTGGAAACACCATATATTTT
d_call: -; j_call: TRBJ2-1; clone_size: many; v_call: TRBV12-3/TRBV12-4; cdr3_aa: CASSLGPQQGYEQFF; cdr3_nt: TGTGCCAGCAGTTTGGGCCCCCAACAGGGTTATGAGCAGTTCTTC
d_call: -; j_call: TRBJ2-5; clone_size: -; v_call: TRBV12-3/TRBV12-4; cdr3_aa: CASSSGRRETQYF; cdr3_nt: TGTGCCAGCAGTTCGGGACGGAGAGAGACCCAGTACTTC
d_call: -; j_call: TRBJ1-5; clone_size: many; v_call: TRBV7-2; cdr3_aa: CASKGYGNQPQHF; cdr3_nt: TGTGCCAGCAAGGGGTATGGCAATCAGCCCCAGCATTTT
d_call: -; j_call: TRBJ2-1; clone_size: -; v_call: TRBV29-1; cdr3_aa: CSVEEGALSYNEQFF; cdr3_nt: TGCAGCGTTGAAGAGGGAGCACTCTCCTACAATGAGCAGTTCTTC
d_call: -; j_call: TRBJ1-2; clone_size: -; v_call: TRBV5-1; cdr3_aa: CASSLGKGYSGVNYGYTF; cdr3_nt: TGCGCCAGCAGCTTGGGGAAAGGGTATTCCGGCGTTAACTATGGCTACACCTTC
d_call: TRBD1; j_call: TRBJ1-1; clone_size: -; v_call: TRBV5-1; cdr3_aa: CASSLVQGANTEAFF; cdr3_nt: TGCGCCAGCAGCTTGGTACAGGGGGCGAACACTGAAGCTTTCTTT
d_call: TRBD1; j_call: TRBJ2-3; clone_size: few; v_call: TRBV6-5; cdr3_aa: CASSYGTGRTDTQYF; cdr3_nt: TGTGCCAGCAGTTACGGGACAGGTCGCACAGATACGCAGTATTTT
d_call: -; j_call: TRBJ1-2; clone_size: few; v_call: TRBV27; cdr3_aa: CASSLSPGGANGYTF; cdr3_nt: TGTGCCAGCAGTTTATCGCCGGGGGGCGCGAATGGCTACACCTTC
d_call: -; j_call: TRBJ2-7; clone_size: few; v_call: TRBV4-1; cdr3_aa: CASSRGVGAYEQYF; cdr3_nt: TGCGCCAGCAGCCGCGGGGTAGGAGCCTACGAGCAGTACTTC
d_call: -; j_call: TRBJ1-1; clone_size: -; v_call: TRBV7-8; cdr3_aa: CASSLREGNTEAFF; cdr3_nt: TGTGCCAGCAGCTTGAGAGAGGGTAACACTGAAGCTTTCTTT
d_call: -; j_call: TRBJ2-5; clone_size: -; v_call: TRBV11-3; cdr3_aa: CASRSDPAQQYF; cdr3_nt: TGTGCCAGCAGATCAGACCCAGCTCAGCAGTACTTC
d_call: -; j_call: TRBJ2-3; clone_size: -; v_call: TRBV7-8; cdr3_aa: CASRRAARSSDTQYF; cdr3_nt: TGTGCCAGCAGGCGTGCGGCGAGATCCTCAGATACGCAGTATTTT
d_call: TRBD2; j_call: TRBJ2-5; clone_size: few; v_call: TRBV20-1; cdr3_aa: CSASGTRAPETQYF; cdr3_nt: TGCAGTGCTAGCGGGACTAGAGCGCCCGAGACCCAGTACTTC
d_call: TRBD1; j_call: TRBJ1-2; clone_size: few; v_call: TRBV5-1; cdr3_aa: CASRPAGGSNYGYTF; cdr3_nt: TGCGCCAGCAGACCCGCAGGGGGCTCGAACTATGGCTACACCTTC
d_call: -; j_call: TRBJ1-1; clone_size: few; v_call: TRBV7-9; cdr3_aa: CASSLGRMGTTEAFF; cdr3_nt: TGTGCCAGCAGCTTGGGGCGGATGGGAACCACTGAAGCTTTCTTT
d_call: TRBD2; j_call: TRBJ2-1; clone_size: -; v_call: TRBV7-3; cdr3_aa: CASSPLGASGGHSYNEQFF; cdr3_nt: TGTGCCAGCAGCCCCCTAGGGGCTAGCGGGGGGCACTCCTACAATGAGCAGTTCTTC
d_call: TRBD2; j_call: TRBJ2-1; clone_size: -; v_call: TRBV12-3/TRBV12-4; cdr3_aa: CASSFGGGPNNEQFF; cdr3_nt: TGTGCCAGCAGTTTCGGGGGGGGCCCAAACAATGAGCAGTTCTTC
d_call: TRBD1; j_call: TRBJ1-2; clone_size: few; v_call: TRBV20-1; cdr3_aa: CSARAQGGYGYTF; cdr3_nt: TGCAGTGCTAGGGCCCAGGGGGGCTATGGCTACACCTTC
d_call: -; j_call: TRBJ2-5; clone_size: few; v_call: TRBV23-1; cdr3_aa: CASSQPPGLHETQYF; cdr3_nt: TGCGCCAGCAGTCAACCCCCCGGCCTTCATGAGACCCAGTACTTC
d_call: -; j_call: TRBJ2-1; clone_size: -; v_call: TRBV18; cdr3_aa: CASSLDRRPRIDEQFF; cdr3_nt: TGTGCCAGCTCACTTGACAGGCGCCCTCGGATCGATGAGCAGTTCTTC
d_call: TRBD2; j_call: TRBJ2-3; clone_size: few; v_call: TRBV12-3/TRBV12-4; cdr3_aa: CASSLMTSKSDTQYF; cdr3_nt: TGTGCCAGCAGTTTAATGACTAGCAAATCAGATACGCAGTATTTT
d_call: -; j_call: TRBJ1-1; clone_size: -; v_call: TRBV12-3/TRBV12-4; cdr3_aa: CASRLRSLRGSENTEAFF; cdr3_nt: TGTGCCAGCCGACTCAGGTCTCTGAGGGGGTCGGAGAACACTGAAGCTTTCTTT
d_call: -; j_call: TRBJ2-7; clone_size: -; v_call: TRBV5-4; cdr3_aa: CASSSTTVYEQYF; cdr3_nt: TGTGCCAGCAGCTCGACTACAGTCTACGAGCAGTACTTC
d_call: -; j_call: TRBJ2-2; clone_size: -; v_call: TRBV5-1; cdr3_aa: CASSLSTGTGTGELFF; cdr3_nt: TGCGCCAGCAGCTTGAGTACAGGGACGGGCACCGGGGAGCTGTTTTTT
d_call: -; j_call: TRBJ2-5; clone_size: -; v_call: TRBV11-1; cdr3_aa: CASSLALGRAEETQYF; cdr3_nt: TGTGCCAGCAGCTTAGCGCTCGGCAGGGCCGAAGAGACCCAGTACTTC
d_call: -; j_call: TRBJ1-5; clone_size: few; v_call: TRBV20-1; cdr3_aa: CSALGGSANQPQHF; cdr3_nt: TGCAGTGCCCTGGGAGGGTCAGCAAATCAGCCCCAGCATTTT
d_call: TRBD2; j_call: TRBJ2-1; clone_size: many; v_call: TRBV5-1; cdr3_aa: CASSPPTSGTGNEQFF; cdr3_nt: TGCGCCAGCAGCCCCCCGACTAGCGGGACCGGCAATGAGCAGTTCTTC
d_call: -; j_call: TRBJ2-1; clone_size: few; v_call: TRBV14; cdr3_aa: CASSQLGTGHHEQFF; cdr3_nt: TGTGCCAGCAGCCAACTAGGGACGGGTCACCATGAGCAGTTCTTC
d_call: -; j_call: TRBJ1-2; clone_size: -; v_call: TRBV15; cdr3_aa: CATSRSSGYGYTF; cdr3_nt: TGTGCCACCAGCAGATCCTCCGGCTATGGCTACACCTTC
d_call: -; j_call: TRBJ1-2; clone_size: few; v_call: TRBV20-1; cdr3_aa: CSARDRGNDPHNYGYTF; cdr3_nt: TGCAGTGCTAGAGATCGCGGGAATGATCCGCATAACTATGGCTACACCTTC
d_call: -; j_call: TRBJ1-6; clone_size: few; v_call: TRBV10-3; cdr3_aa: CAILDGRNSPLHF; cdr3_nt: TGTGCCATATTGGACGGTAGGAATTCACCCCTCCACTTT
d_call: -; j_call: TRBJ1-4; clone_size: -; v_call: TRBV6-5; cdr3_aa: CASSYSNPGNEKLFF; cdr3_nt: TGTGCCAGCAGTTACTCGAACCCGGGTAATGAAAAACTGTTTTTT
d_call: TRBD2; j_call: TRBJ2-1; clone_size: many; v_call: TRBV5-1; cdr3_aa: CASSLSGRAVFGYNEQFF; cdr3_nt: TGCGCCAGCAGCTTGTCAGGGAGGGCCGTATTTGGCTACAATGAGCAGTTCTTC
d_call: -; j_call: TRBJ1-1; clone_size: -; v_call: TRBV2; cdr3_aa: CATKRTGQTEAFF; cdr3_nt: TGTGCCACTAAGAGGACGGGGCAAACTGAAGCTTTCTTT
d_call: -; j_call: TRBJ2-7; clone_size: few; v_call: TRBV14; cdr3_aa: CASSRRGQGHEQYF; cdr3_nt: TGTGCCAGCAGCCGCCGGGGGCAGGGACACGAGCAGTACTTC
d_call: -; j_call: TRBJ2-3; clone_size: few; v_call: TRBV10-3; cdr3_aa: CAISRDKGTQYF; cdr3_nt: TGTGCCATCAGCCGGGACAAGGGAACGCAGTATTTT
d_call: -; j_call: TRBJ2-4; clone_size: few; v_call: TRBV6-5; cdr3_aa: CASKKSGLKNIQYF; cdr3_nt: TGTGCCAGCAAAAAGTCGGGCTTAAAAAACATTCAGTACTTC